These T cell receptor beta chains were read from a single sample in a study of CD8 T cells in Susac syndrome. Each CDR3 protein gets one entry after TCRdb re-called the immunoSEQ multiplex PCR reads with MiXCR. The sample has approximately 120,000 distinct CDR3 sequences; about 95% are singletons. The sample consisted of CD4+ T cells from PBMCs. All receptors come from a human donor in good health. The CDR3 runs from the conserved cysteine through the conserved F or W. The order of the fields is CDR3 length, clone size, D gene, V gene, J gene, CDR3 DNA, CDR3 protein. D genes are given only for firm matches. Only part of the rows carry a size: once, few, many, or a class if the clone is expanded.

CDR3 length: 13; clone size: -; D gene: -; V gene: TRBV9; J gene: TRBJ1-2; CDR3 DNA: TGTGCCAGCAGCGTAGAGGGGGAGAGAGGCTACACCTTC; CDR3 protein: CASSVEGERGYTF
CDR3 length: 20; clone size: -; D gene: TRBD1; V gene: TRBV20-1; J gene: TRBJ1-5; CDR3 DNA: TGCAGTGCTAGAGCCGCGCTAGGGACAGGAGGACCCTCTGGCAATCAGCCCCAGCATTTT; CDR3 protein: CSARAALGTGGPSGNQPQHF
CDR3 length: 13; clone size: -; D gene: -; V gene: TRBV9; J gene: TRBJ2-7; CDR3 DNA: TGTGCCAGCAGCGTCAACCGACAAGGCGAGCAGTACTTC; CDR3 protein: CASSVNRQGEQYF
CDR3 length: 16; clone size: -; D gene: -; V gene: TRBV3-1; J gene: TRBJ1-1; CDR3 DNA: TGTGCCAGCACAAGGTTTCGTCCAACAGGCACCACTGAAGCTTTCTTT; CDR3 protein: CASTRFRPTGTTEAFF
CDR3 length: 14; clone size: -; D gene: TRBD1; V gene: TRBV5-1; J gene: TRBJ2-7; CDR3 DNA: TGCGCCAGCAGCCCGGGGACAGGGGACTACGAGCAGTACTTC; CDR3 protein: CASSPGTGDYEQYF
CDR3 length: 15; clone size: -; D gene: -; V gene: TRBV19; J gene: TRBJ2-7; CDR3 DNA: TGTGCCAGTAGTACAGCTTGGGACTCATCCTACGAGCAGTACTTC; CDR3 protein: CASSTAWDSSYEQYF
CDR3 length: 14; clone size: -; D gene: -; V gene: TRBV5-1; J gene: TRBJ2-1; CDR3 DNA: TGCGCCAGCAGCGTCGGGCAGGGCCATGATGAGCAGTTCTTC; CDR3 protein: CASSVGQGHDEQFF
CDR3 length: 17; clone size: -; D gene: TRBD1; V gene: TRBV25-1; J gene: TRBJ2-2; CDR3 DNA: TGTGCCAGCAGTGAATTGGGGGGGACAGGGGAAACCGGGGAGCTGTTTTTT; CDR3 protein: CASSELGGTGETGELFF
CDR3 length: 14; clone size: -; D gene: -; V gene: TRBV6-2/TRBV6-3; J gene: TRBJ1-1; CDR3 DNA: TGTGCCAGCAGAAAGGGACTGTCGAACACTGAAGCTTTCTTT; CDR3 protein: CASRKGLSNTEAFF
CDR3 length: 13; clone size: -; D gene: TRBD1; V gene: TRBV2; J gene: TRBJ1-2; CDR3 DNA: TGTGCCAGCAGGGACAGGAGTTTCTATGGCTACACCTTC; CDR3 protein: CASRDRSFYGYTF
CDR3 length: 13; clone size: -; D gene: -; V gene: TRBV18; J gene: TRBJ2-7; CDR3 DNA: TGTGCCAGCTCACCACCCGGGGGCGGCGAGCAGTACTTC; CDR3 protein: CASSPPGGGEQYF
CDR3 length: 14; clone size: -; D gene: TRBD1; V gene: TRBV7-2; J gene: TRBJ1-2; CDR3 DNA: TGTGCCAGCAGCTGGGACAGGGGAAGTGTTGGCTACACCTTC; CDR3 protein: CASSWDRGSVGYTF
CDR3 length: 13; clone size: -; D gene: -; V gene: TRBV20-1; J gene: TRBJ2-2; CDR3 DNA: TGCAGTGCCAGAAAGACAGGCACCGGGGAGCTGTTTTTT; CDR3 protein: CSARKTGTGELFF
CDR3 length: 14; clone size: -; D gene: -; V gene: TRBV20-1; J gene: TRBJ2-3; CDR3 DNA: TGCAGTGCTAGAGATATCAGAAGCACAGATACGCAGTATTTT; CDR3 protein: CSARDIRSTDTQYF
CDR3 length: 13; clone size: -; D gene: -; V gene: TRBV7-2; J gene: TRBJ2-3; CDR3 DNA: TGTGCCAGCAGCTTACCTGGACGCAATACGCAGTATTTT; CDR3 protein: CASSLPGRNTQYF
CDR3 length: 15; clone size: -; D gene: -; V gene: TRBV5-1; J gene: TRBJ2-3; CDR3 DNA: TGCGCCAGCAGCTTCGGGTCCGGGGAGGAACATACGCAGTATTTT; CDR3 protein: CASSFGSGEEHTQYF
CDR3 length: 14; clone size: -; D gene: TRBD1; V gene: TRBV5-1; J gene: TRBJ1-1; CDR3 DNA: TGTGCCAGCAGCAGCACAGGGGGTAACACTGAAGCTTTCTTT; CDR3 protein: CASSSTGGNTEAFF
CDR3 length: 15; clone size: once; D gene: -; V gene: TRBV6-1; J gene: TRBJ2-1; CDR3 DNA: TGTGCCAGCAGGAAATGGGGTAGTTCCTACAATGAGCAGTTCTTC; CDR3 protein: CASRKWGSSYNEQFF
CDR3 length: 15; clone size: -; D gene: -; V gene: TRBV25-1; J gene: TRBJ1-2; CDR3 DNA: TGTGCCAGCAGTGAATATTCGGGCGAGAGCTATGGCTACACCTTC; CDR3 protein: CASSEYSGESYGYTF
CDR3 length: 14; clone size: -; D gene: TRBD1; V gene: TRBV7-2; J gene: TRBJ1-2; CDR3 DNA: TGTGCCAGCAGCTTAGGACAGGGCCGGTATGGCTACACCTTC; CDR3 protein: CASSLGQGRYGYTF
CDR3 length: 17; clone size: -; D gene: -; V gene: TRBV25-1; J gene: TRBJ2-1; CDR3 DNA: TGTGCCAGCAGTGAATACGGGGGACAGACGGCGGCTAATGAGCAGTTCTTC; CDR3 protein: CASSEYGGQTAANEQFF
CDR3 length: 14; clone size: -; D gene: -; V gene: TRBV12-3/TRBV12-4; J gene: TRBJ2-7; CDR3 DNA: TGTGCCAGCAGCGCAGGGGGGTTGTACTACGAGCAGTACTTC; CDR3 protein: CASSAGGLYYEQYF
CDR3 length: 14; clone size: once; D gene: -; V gene: TRBV18; J gene: TRBJ1-4; CDR3 DNA: TGTGCCAGCTCCTCCGGGACAATTAATGAAAAACTGTTTTTT; CDR3 protein: CASSSGTINEKLFF
CDR3 length: 15; clone size: -; D gene: -; V gene: TRBV7-2; J gene: TRBJ2-7; CDR3 DNA: TGTGCCAGCAGCCTCGACAGGGGAGGGACCTACGAGCAGTACTTC; CDR3 protein: CASSLDRGGTYEQYF